This passage covers 15 T cell receptor beta chains from one sample sequenced in a study of patients and donors after allogeneic stem cell transplantation. TCRdb ran MiXCR on the RT-PCR reads and lists one entry per CDR3 protein. The sample consists of 190,000 or so distinct CDR3 sequences, roughly two fifths of them appearing once. The sample consisted of blood, either unsorted or a sorted T cell fraction (not recorded which). These receptors were collected from a human donor who was either an allogeneic HSCT recipient or a stem cell or donor lymphocyte infusion donor (not recorded which). It is not recorded whose cells these are; they may come from a transplant donor.

This clonotype has just a few counts. V and J are TRBV7-3 and TRBJ2-2, with D tentatively TRBD1 or TRBD2 (5 bases each). Per germline, CDR1 SGHTA and CDR2 FQGTGA. Trimming cost V 1 base and J 0 bases, with 15 bases left between them. The CDR3 consists of 18 residues. CDR3 DNA sequence: TGTGCCAGCAGCTTAAACCCTTCGGGACCTTCGAACACCGGGGAGCTGTTTTTT. Its protein is CASSLNPSGPSNTGELFF.

J is TRBJ1-2 and V is TRBV29-1, with D hard to call. CDR1 is SQVTM and CDR2 is ANQGSEA in the germline V gene. Trimming stripped 5 bases from V and 2 bases from J, with 12 bases between. This CDR3 spans 13 amino acids. CDR3 DNA sequence: TGCAGCGTTATGTCGCCGGAAAACTATGGCTACACCTTC. Encoded protein: CSVMSPENYGYTF.

The J gene is TRBJ1-2, the V gene TRBV29-1, with D possibly being TRBD1 (5 bases). Germline V lookup: CDR1 SQVTM, CDR2 ANQGSEA. The CDR3 covers 12 residues. V was cut by 3 bases and J by 7 bases, with 12 bases left in between. The CDR3 DNA reads as TGCAGCGTTGAGCAGGGACGGGGTGGCTACACCTTC. Translation: CSVEQGRGGYTF.

At least ten counts were recorded for this clonotype. The chain joins TRBV28 to TRBJ1-1; D gene uncertain. CDR3 length: 13 amino acids. Deletions cut 7 bases from V and 0 bases from J, with 9 bases between. Germline V gene data show CDR1 as MDHEN and CDR2 as SYDVKM. DNA of the CDR3: TGTGCCAGCATAAATCATATGAACACTGAAGCTTTCTTT. This sequence encodes CASINHMNTEAFF.

Only a few counts were recorded for this clonotype. V is TRBV7-2 and J is TRBJ1-5; D gene ambiguous. The CDR3 is 14 amino acids. The germline V and J ends were trimmed by 3 bases and 6 bases, with 12 bases remaining between them. Per germline, CDR1 SGHTA and CDR2 FQGNSA. CDR3 in DNA: TGTGCCAGCAGCTTTAGGGTGGGTGGTCAGCCCCAGCATTTT. Encoded protein: CASSFRVGGQPQHF.

This chain links TRBV5-1 with TRBJ2-2; D call uncertain. Germline CDR1 and CDR2: SGHRS and YFSETQ. The CDR3 is 15 residues long. The germline V and J ends were trimmed by 4 bases and 2 bases, with 12 bases remaining between them. The CDR3 reads CASSPAAINTGELFF. DNA for the CDR3: TGCGCCAGCAGCCCGGCGGCGATTAACACCGGGGAGCTGTTTTTT.

This clonotype was found a few times. The rearrangement uses TRBV7-2 and TRBJ1-2, with D unresolved. This CDR3 has 13 amino acids. V lost 5 bases and J 5 bases, leaving 12 bases between the germline ends. From germline, CDR1 is SGHTA and CDR2 FQGNSA. CDR3: CASSPDDTYGYTF. CDR3 nucleotide sequence: TGTGCCAGCAGCCCCGACGATACATATGGCTACACCTTC.

This clonotype was observed many times. The rearrangement uses TRBV7-2 and TRBJ1-1; no clear D. Trimming removed 5 bases at V and 1 base at J, with 8 bases between. There are 13 residues in the CDR3. CDR1 and CDR2 (germline): SGHTA, FQGNSA. CDR3 nucleotide sequence: TGTGCCAGCAGCGGGCAGGCGAACACTGAAGCTTTCTTT. Translated: CASSGQANTEAFF.

The chain is built from TRBV12-3 or TRBV12-4 and TRBJ2-1, with TRBD2 matching 12 bases. Trimming at V came to 6 bases and at J to 4 bases, leaving 7 bases not matched to a gene. CDR3 length: 16 residues. CDR3 sequence reads: CASSSRLAGEYNEQFF. In DNA form, the CDR3 reads TGTGCCAGCAGCTCCAGACTAGCGGGAGAGTACAATGAGCAGTTCTTC.

The gene calls are TRBV2 and TRBJ1-6; D is uncertain. The germline gives CDR1 SNHLY, CDR2 FYNNEI. The CDR3 has 12 residues. The V end was cut by 6 bases, the J end by 13 bases, with 13 bases between. CDR3 amino acids: CASRISGLPLHF. The CDR3 bases are TGTGCCAGCAGAATTTCAGGCCTCCCCCTCCACTTT.

This chain connects TRBV12-3 or TRBV12-4 to TRBJ2-1; 8 bases are shared with TRBD1. J lost 8 bases, V lost 3 bases, and 9 bases had no gene match. The CDR3 covers 15 residues. As DNA, the CDR3 is TGTGCCAGCAGTTTGTGGCGGGACAGGAGGCATGAGCAGTTCTTC. Translated, it gives CASSLWRDRRHEQFF.

The table lists this clonotype with a few counts. The chain recombines TRBV11-1 with TRBJ1-1, with D perhaps matching TRBD1 (5 bases). There are 12 residues in the CDR3. Germline V lookup: CDR1 SGHAT, CDR2 FQDESV (reference sequence). Deletions cut 6 bases from V and 10 bases from J, with 15 bases between. Written as DNA, the CDR3 is TGTGCCAGCAGTCCCATTTTGGACACAGCTTTCTTT. The encoded protein is CASSPILDTAFF.

The chain couples TRBV12-3 or TRBV12-4 to TRBJ1-1; D unclear. V was trimmed by 4 bases and J by 1 base, leaving 4 bases between them. This CDR3 comprises 12 residues. CDR3 sequence reads: CASSYTNTEAFF. CDR3 coding DNA: TGTGCCAGCAGTTATACGAACACTGAAGCTTTCTTT.

This clonotype has just a few counts. The chain uses TRBV7-2 and TRBJ1-5; no clear D gene. This CDR3 is 12 amino acids long. Looked up from germline, CDR1 is SGHTA and CDR2 is FQGNSA. V was trimmed by 8 bases and J by 6 bases, leaving 11 bases between them. The CDR3 here is CASSTPSQPQHF. CDR3 in DNA: TGTGCCAGCTCTACTCCCAGTCAGCCCCAGCATTTT.

The chain combines TRBV9 with TRBJ2-2; the match to TRBD2 covers 7 bases. V dropped 2 bases and J dropped 4; count of bases not matched to a gene: 2. The CDR3 is 14 amino acids. From germline, CDR1 is SGDLS and CDR2 YYNGEE. The CDR3: CASSVRTSTGELFF. CDR3 bases: TGTGCCAGCAGCGTCCGGACTAGCACCGGGGAGCTGTTTTTT.